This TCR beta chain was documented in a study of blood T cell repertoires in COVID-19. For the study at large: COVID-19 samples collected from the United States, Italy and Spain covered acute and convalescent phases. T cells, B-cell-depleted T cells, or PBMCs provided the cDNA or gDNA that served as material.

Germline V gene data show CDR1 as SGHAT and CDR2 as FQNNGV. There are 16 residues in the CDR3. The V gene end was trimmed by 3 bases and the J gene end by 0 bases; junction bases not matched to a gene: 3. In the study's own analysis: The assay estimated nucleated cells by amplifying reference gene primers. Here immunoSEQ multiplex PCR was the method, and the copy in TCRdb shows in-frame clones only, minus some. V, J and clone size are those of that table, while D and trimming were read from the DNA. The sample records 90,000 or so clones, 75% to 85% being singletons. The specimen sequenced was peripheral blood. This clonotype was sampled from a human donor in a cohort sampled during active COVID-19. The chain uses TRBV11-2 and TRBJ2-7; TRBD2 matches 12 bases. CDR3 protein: CASSFTTSGSSYEQYF. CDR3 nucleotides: TGTGCCAGCAGCTTCACGACTAGCGGGAGCTCCTACGAGCAGTACTTC.